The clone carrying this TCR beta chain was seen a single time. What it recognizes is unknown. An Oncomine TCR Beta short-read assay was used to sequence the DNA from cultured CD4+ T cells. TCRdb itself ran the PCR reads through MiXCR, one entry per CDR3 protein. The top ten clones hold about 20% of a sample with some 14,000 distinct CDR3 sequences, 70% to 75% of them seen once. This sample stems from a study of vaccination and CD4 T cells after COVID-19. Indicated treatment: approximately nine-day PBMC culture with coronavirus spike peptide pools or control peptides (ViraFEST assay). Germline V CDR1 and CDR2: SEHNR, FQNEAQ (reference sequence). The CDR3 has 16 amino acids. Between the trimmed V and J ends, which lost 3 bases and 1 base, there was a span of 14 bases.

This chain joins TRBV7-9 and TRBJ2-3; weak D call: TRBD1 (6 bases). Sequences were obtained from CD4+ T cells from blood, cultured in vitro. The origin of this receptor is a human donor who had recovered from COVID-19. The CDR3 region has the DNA TGTGCCAGCAGCTTTCTAAACAGGGACCGCACAGATACGCAGTATTTT. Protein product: CASSFLNRDRTDTQYF.